The 14 T cell receptor beta chains below all came from one sample that was sequenced in a study of regulatory T cells in long-lasting Graves disease. Arm-PCR with iRepertoire HTBI primers amplified the CDR3 regions for these TCR beta libraries. Each CDR3 protein is one row after TCRdb ran MiXCR on the multiplex PCR reads. In the table there are 450,000 to 600,000 distinct CDR3 sequences, about 14% of which are singletons. The time point: newly diagnosed GD, antithyroid drugs for less than 3 months. The authors made the TCR library using RNA they extracted from PBMCs. These same data were also listed under a study on T cells in Graves' hyperthyroidism and ophthalmopathy.

The source was peripheral blood mononuclear cells (PBMCs), collected at new diagnosis, from a patient treated with antithyroid drugs. These TCRs come from a man in his thirties or forties with Graves disease.

This clonotype has at least ten counts. This chain joins TRBV29-1 and TRBJ1-2; perhaps TRBD1 as D (6 bases). The germline V gene encodes CDR1 SQVTM and CDR2 ANQGSEA. The CDR3 runs 13 residues. V was trimmed by 5 bases and J by 6 bases, leaving 16 bases between them. The CDR3 reads CSVPERGQDGYTF. In DNA, the CDR3 is TGCAGCGTTCCAGAACGGGGGCAAGATGGCTACACCTTC.

This clonotype was seen repeatedly, ten times or more. The junction departs from the called germline gene at one end, perhaps through a read error. The chain is built from TRBV5-1 and TRBJ2-7; 10 nucleotides align to TRBD1. The CDR3 totals 16 residues. The germline V gene has CDR1 SGHRS and CDR2 YFSETQ. Here the CDR3 DNA reads TGTGCCAGCAGCTTTTTCAGGACAGGGGGATTCTACGAGCAGTACTTC. This gives the protein CASSFFRTGGFYEQYF.

This clonotype was seen only a few times. The chain joins TRBV18 to TRBJ2-3; no firm D call. There are 15 residues in the CDR3. In germline, CDR1 is KGHSH, CDR2 LQKENI. V dropped 2 bases and J dropped 5 bases, with 14 bases sitting between them. The CDR3 bases are TGTGCCAGCTCACCATACATCAGGCTGGGAGATACGCAGTATTTT. Protein: CASSPYIRLGDTQYF.

This clonotype was observed a handful of times. The chain is built from TRBV20-1 and TRBJ1-6; D unclear. There are 12 residues in the CDR3. Trimming cost V 6 bases and J 10 bases, with 13 bases left between them. The V gene's germline CDR1 is DFQATT and CDR2 SNEGSKA (reference sequence). CDR3 region: CSARTVDSPLHF. The CDR3 nucleotides are TGCAGTGCCCGAACCGTGGACTCACCCCTCCACTTT.

This clonotype was detected many times. The V gene is TRBV12-3 or TRBV12-4, the J gene TRBJ2-7, with a possible D match to TRBD1 (6 bases). The CDR3 extends over 15 amino acids. V was cut by 2 bases and J by 4 bases, with 15 bases left in between. The CDR3: CASSLLQGGPYEQYF. The CDR3 nucleotides read TGTGCCAGCAGTTTACTACAAGGGGGTCCTTACGAGCAGTACTTC.

This clonotype was detected a few times. The chain carries TRBV20-1 and TRBJ2-2, with D maybe TRBD1 (5 bases). The length of the CDR3 is 13 residues. Germline assignment: CDR1 DFQATT and CDR2 SNEGSKA (reference sequence). The V and J ends lost 6 bases and 3 bases respectively, with 11 bases between them. CDR3: CSAIRVDTGELFF. CDR3 bases: TGCAGTGCCATCAGGGTGGACACCGGGGAGCTGTTTTTT.

This clonotype appeared a few times. The chain links TRBV18 to TRBJ2-1, with TRBD1 matching 8 bases. Germline lookup yields CDR1 KGHSH and CDR2 LQKENI. J was trimmed by 6 bases and V by 3 bases; bases with no gene match: 19. The CDR3 loop spans 19 amino acids. This CDR3 reads CASSPWAGGRPEVVNEQFF. CDR3 DNA: TGTGCCAGCTCACCTTGGGCAGGGGGCCGCCCGGAGGTGGTCAATGAGCAGTTCTTC. The full variable domain, completed using reference TRBV18 and TRBJ2-1, is NAGVMQNPRHLVRRRGQEARLRCSPMKGHSHVYWYRQLPEEGLKFMVYLQKENIIDESGMPKERFSAEFPKEGPSILRIQQVVRGDSAAYFCASSPWAGGRPEVVNEQFFGPGTRLTVL.

This clonotype occurred many times. The V gene is TRBV6-1, the J gene TRBJ2-5; D is unresolved. Germline CDR1 is MNHNS and CDR2 is SASEGT. V lost 2 bases, J lost 2 bases, and 12 bases lay in between. The CDR3 runs to 15 residues. The CDR3 sequence: CASSEYDLVQETQYF. DNA for the CDR3: TGTGCCAGCAGTGAATACGATCTGGTACAAGAGACCCAGTACTTC.

This clonotype was found many times. The chain's CDR3 is CATRDRNTEAFF. The CDR3 DNA reads TGTGCCACCAGGGACCGGAACACTGAAGCTTTCTTT. The chain uses TRBV19 and TRBJ1-1; possible D gene TRBD1, 5 bases. The CDR3 is 12 amino acids. Germline V gives CDR1 LNHDA, CDR2 SQIVND (reference sequence). Trimming removed 10 bases at V and 1 base at J, with 10 bases between.

The gene calls are TRBV11-2 and TRBJ2-7; unclear D gene. The CDR3 covers 12 residues. V lost 1 base to trimming and J lost 7 bases, with 8 bases between them. Per the germline V gene, CDR1 is SGHAT and CDR2 is FQNNGV. The CDR3 DNA reads TGTGCCAGCAGCTTAGCTCCAATAGAGCAGTACTTC. Translated, it gives CASSLAPIEQYF. The full variable domain, rest sourced from reference TRBV11-2 and TRBJ2-7, is EAGVAQSPRYKIIEKRQSVAFWCNPISGHATLYWYQQILGQGPKLLIQFQNNGVVDDSQLPKDRFSAERLKGVDSTLKIQPAKLEDSAVYLCASSLAPIEQYFGPGTRLTVT.

Ten or more counts support this clonotype. This sequence joins TRBV20-1 and TRBJ2-7, with 11 positions matching TRBD2. CDR1 and CDR2 from the germline V gene are DFQATT and SNEGSKA (reference sequence). J was trimmed by 2 bases and V by 0 bases; bases with no gene match: 3. The CDR3 loop spans 15 amino acids. CDR3 residues: CSARDPTSGAYEQYF. The CDR3, as DNA: TGCAGTGCTAGAGATCCGACTAGCGGGGCCTACGAGCAGTACTTC.

With regard to this clonotype: A read error may be the cause here, since a much bigger clone is one base away. The rearrangement links TRBV12-3 or TRBV12-4 to TRBJ1-2; no definite D call. V was pared by 7 bases and J by 2 bases, with 11 bases between. This CDR3 spans 13 amino acids. The CDR3 loop is CASNGRRNYGYTF. CDR3 sequence (DNA): TGTGCCAGCAACGGTCGACGGAACTATGGCTACACCTTC.

This clonotype was seen ten or more times. The CDR3 sequence: CASLAGGDTGELFF. DNA for the CDR3: TGCGCCAGTTTAGCGGGAGGAGATACCGGGGAGCTGTTTTTT. The V gene is TRBV5-1, the J gene TRBJ2-2; 10 bases are a match to TRBD2. The CDR3 length is 14 residues. Trimming removed 8 bases from V and 5 bases from J; junction bases left unmatched: 6. In germline, CDR1 is SGHRS, CDR2 YFSETQ.

This clonotype was seen a handful of times. The gene calls are TRBV20-1 and TRBJ2-3; 9 positions agree with TRBD2. CDR3 length equals 14 residues. Germline V gene sequence: CDR1 DFQATT, CDR2 SNEGSKA (reference sequence). The V gene end was trimmed by 5 bases and the J gene end by 4 bases; junction bases not matched to a gene: 7. The CDR3 coding sequence is TGCAGTGCTCCCTCCAGCGGGAGGTCAGATACGCAGTATTTT. Translation: CSAPSSGRSDTQYF.